These 11 T cell receptor beta chains share one sample of origin, sequenced in a study of Graves' ophthalmopathy and Graves' hyperthyroidism. Scientists amplified the TCR beta CDR3 regions from RNA transcripts. HTBI primers primed a first-round RT-PCR, and a second-round multiplex PCR followed. One entry per CDR3 protein, called by TCRdb with MiXCR from the multiplex PCR reads. The sample includes under 350,000 distinct CDR3 sequences, about a sixth seen only once; the top ten take roughly 12%. Material: peripheral blood. Receptors were obtained from an adult man with Graves' ophthalmopathy.

J is TRBJ1-2 and V is TRBV12-3 or TRBV12-4, with 8 nucleotides matching TRBD1. V trimming: 6 bases; J trimming: 8 bases; junction bases outside the gene matches: 5. There are 12 residues in the CDR3. The CDR3 coding sequence is TGTGCCAGCAGCCCAGGGGGCGCGGGCTACACCTTC. It translates to CASSPGGAGYTF.

This clonotype was observed many times. V and J are TRBV7-8 and TRBJ1-2; D ambiguous. Germline assignment: CDR1 SGHVS and CDR2 FQNEAQ. The CDR3 is 14 amino acids. The V and J ends lost 5 bases and 2 bases respectively, with 12 bases between them. This CDR3 reads CASSQPPLNYGYTF. In DNA, the CDR3 is TGTGCCAGCAGCCAGCCTCCTTTAAACTATGGCTACACCTTC.

This clonotype was detected ten times or more. V gene TRBV19 combines with J gene TRBJ1-3; D call uncertain. This CDR3 is 15 amino acids long. Germline lookup yields CDR1 LNHDA and CDR2 SQIVND (reference sequence). V dropped 8 bases and J dropped 0 bases, with 14 bases sitting between them. For the CDR3, the DNA is TGTGCCAGTGCGATGAGAGGAAGCTCTGGAAACACCATATATTTT. As protein: CASAMRGSSGNTIYF.

This clonotype was found many times. The chain has TRBV28 and TRBJ2-3; the D is unclear. The V gene's germline CDR1 is MDHEN and CDR2 SYDVKM. The V end was cut by 6 bases, the J end by 1 base, with 11 bases between. This CDR3 has 14 amino acids. The CDR3 loop reads CASSPPVGTDTQYF. The CDR3 coding sequence is TGTGCCAGCAGCCCCCCGGTGGGCACAGATACGCAGTATTTT.

This clonotype occurred many times. This chain joins TRBV20-1 and TRBJ2-4; 7 bases align to TRBD1. J gave up 8 bases and V 1 base, and 5 bases lay outside the gene matches. Looked up from germline, CDR1 is DFQATT and CDR2 is SNEGSKA (reference sequence). The CDR3 covers 13 residues. As DNA, the CDR3 is TGCAGTGCTAGAGGAGGGGGCAGGGACATTCAGTACTTC. Encoded protein: CSARGGGRDIQYF.

This clonotype was picked up many times. V is TRBV3-1 and J is TRBJ1-1; maybe TRBD1 (6 bases). The germline gives CDR1 LGHDT, CDR2 YNNKEL (reference sequence). Between the trimmed V and J ends, which lost 0 bases and 8 bases, there was a span of 13 bases. This CDR3 is built from 14 residues. The CDR3 DNA reads TGTGCCAGCAGCCAAGACGGGGGGCGGGCAGAAGCTTTCTTT. As protein: CASSQDGGRAEAFF.

Many counts were recorded for this clonotype. The chain links TRBV11-2 to TRBJ2-7; 8 nucleotides agree with TRBD1. The V segment lost 5 bases and the J segment 4 bases; nucleotides outside the gene matches: 16. The CDR3 contains 17 residues. Germline loops: CDR1 SGHAT, CDR2 FQNNGV. DNA for the CDR3: TGTGCCAGCAGCGGCAGAGCGCCCCGGGACAGGTATTACGAGCAGTACTTC. Translation gives CASSGRAPRDRYYEQYF.

This clonotype was seen ten or more times. The gene calls are TRBV6-1 and TRBJ2-7; 7 nucleotides align to TRBD2. V gave up 3 bases and J gave up 3 bases; unmatched junction bases: 8. There are 15 residues in the CDR3. Per the germline V gene, CDR1 is MNHNS and CDR2 is SASEGT. CDR3 sequence (DNA): TGTGCCAGCAGTGACCTCGCGGGGGTAAGCTACGAGCAGTACTTC. Translated, it gives CASSDLAGVSYEQYF.

This sequence joins TRBV20-1 and TRBJ2-5; perhaps TRBD2 as D (6 bases). Deletions cut 2 bases from V and 4 bases from J, with 17 bases between. Looked up from germline, CDR1 is DFQATT and CDR2 is SNEGSKA (reference sequence). This CDR3 contains 15 residues. The CDR3 here is CSARPARSGVETQYF. The DNA of the CDR3 is TGCAGTGCTAGACCGGCTCGCTCGGGGGTAGAGACCCAGTACTTC.

This clonotype was seen ten or more times. V and J are TRBV5-4 and TRBJ1-1, with 7 positions matching TRBD1. The CDR3 consists of 14 residues. Germline CDR1 is SGHNT and CDR2 is YYREEE (reference sequence). V trimming: 0 bases; J trimming: 5 bases; junction bases outside the gene matches: 4. The CDR3 DNA reads TGTGCCAGCAGCTTGGAGTCACAGGGGACTGAAGCTTTCTTT. Encoded protein: CASSLESQGTEAFF. The whole variable domain, remainder taken from reference TRBV5-4 and TRBJ1-1, is ETGVTQSPTHLIKTRGQQVTLRCSSQSGHNTVSWYQQALGQGPQFIFQYYREEENGRGNFPPRFSGLQFPNYSSELNVNALELDDSALYLCASSLESQGTEAFFGQGTRLTVV.

The table lists this clonotype with many counts. This chain joins TRBV7-9 and TRBJ2-6, with D tentatively TRBD1 (5 bases). The CDR3 sequence is 15 residues long. V was shortened by 4 bases and J by 0 bases, with 7 bases between the two germline ends. CDR1 SEHNR and CDR2 FQNEAQ come from the germline V gene (reference sequence). The CDR3, as DNA: TGTGCCAGCAGCTATGGGGCCTCTGGGGCCAACGTCCTGACTTTC. This gives the protein CASSYGASGANVLTF.